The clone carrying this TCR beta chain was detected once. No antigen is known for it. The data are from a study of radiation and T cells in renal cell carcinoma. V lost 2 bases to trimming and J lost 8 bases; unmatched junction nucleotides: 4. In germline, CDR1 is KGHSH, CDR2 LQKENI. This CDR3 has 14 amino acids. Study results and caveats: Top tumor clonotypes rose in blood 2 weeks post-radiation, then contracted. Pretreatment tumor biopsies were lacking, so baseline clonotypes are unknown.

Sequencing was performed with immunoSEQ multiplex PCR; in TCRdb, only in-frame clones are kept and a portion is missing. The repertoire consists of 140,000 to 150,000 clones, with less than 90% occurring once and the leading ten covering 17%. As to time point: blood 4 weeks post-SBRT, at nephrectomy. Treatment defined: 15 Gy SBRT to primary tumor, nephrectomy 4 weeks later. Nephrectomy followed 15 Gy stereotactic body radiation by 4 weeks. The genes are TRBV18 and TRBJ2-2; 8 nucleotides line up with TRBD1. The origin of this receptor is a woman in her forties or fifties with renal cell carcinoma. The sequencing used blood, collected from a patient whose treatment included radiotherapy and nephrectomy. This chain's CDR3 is CASSPRQGNGELFF. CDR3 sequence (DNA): TGTGCCAGCTCACCAAGACAGGGGAATGGGGAGCTGTTTTTT.